The 20 T cell receptor beta chains below were found in one sample sequenced in a study of cytotoxic CD8 clonotypes in ibrutinib-treated CLL. Repertoires were generated with immunoSEQ multiplex PCR, while TCRdb's copy carries only in-frame clones and drops some. This sample has 24,000 or so clones; approximately 71% occur once, and the top ten carry over 35%. The source material was PBMCs, sampled after 12 months of ibrutinib treatment. These receptors originate from a human donor with chronic lymphocytic leukemia.

This chain connects TRBV28 to TRBJ1-2; D gene uncertain. From germline, CDR1 is MDHEN and CDR2 SYDVKM. V was trimmed by 4 bases and J by 1 base, leaving 7 bases between them. This CDR3 spans 13 amino acids. The CDR3 reads CASSYLGNYGYTF. DNA of the CDR3: TGTGCCAGCAGTTACCTGGGTAACTATGGCTACACCTTC.

This chain links TRBV28 with TRBJ1-2, with D perhaps TRBD1 (5 bases). The V gene's germline CDR1 is MDHEN and CDR2 SYDVKM. The V gene lost 7 bases and the J gene lost 8 bases, with 23 bases spanning the gap. CDR3 length equals 15 residues. In nucleotides, the CDR3 is TGTGCCAGCACCCCGGGGCAGGGCCAATTGGGGGGCTACACCTTC. Its protein is CASTPGQGQLGGYTF.

The chain combines TRBV19 with TRBJ1-2, with D possibly being TRBD1 (5 bases). Looked up from germline, CDR1 is LNHDA and CDR2 is SQIVND (reference sequence). V was pared by 8 bases and J by 8 bases, with 18 bases between. There are 13 residues in the CDR3. CDR3 protein: CASVGRAVGGYTF. The CDR3 DNA reads as TGTGCCAGTGTCGGCAGGGCGGTAGGAGGCTACACCTTC.

This chain uses TRBV2 with TRBJ2-7; the D gene is possibly TRBD1 (6 bases). The CDR3 contains 14 residues. Per germline, CDR1 SNHLY and CDR2 FYNNEI. V was shortened by 5 bases and J by 2 bases, with 13 bases between the two germline ends. As DNA, the CDR3 is TGTGCCAGCAGTCGGACAGTGGATCCCTACGAGCAGTACTTC. This encodes CASSRTVDPYEQYF.

This chain connects TRBV12-1 to TRBJ2-3; the listed D gene, TRBD2, was not tested against the DNA. TRBV12-1 is designated a pseudogene. The CDR3 spans 14 residues. CDR3 sequence reads: CASLLAGVRDTQYF. CDR3 DNA: TGTGCCAGCCTACTAGCGGGAGTGAGGGATACGCAGTATTTT.

The rearrangement uses TRBV27 and TRBJ2-7; TRBD1 aligns across 9 bases. V trimming: 4 bases; J trimming: 2 bases; junction bases outside the gene matches: 12. Germline V gives CDR1 MNHEY, CDR2 SMNVEV (reference sequence). This CDR3 has 17 residues. The CDR3 DNA is TGTGCCAGCAGTTCGTACCCCCCGGGACAGGGCACCTACGAGCAGTACTTC. Protein sequence: CASSSYPPGQGTYEQYF.

V usage is TRBV6-5 and J usage is TRBJ2-7; D is perhaps TRBD1 (5 bases). This CDR3 has 14 residues. CDR1 is MNHEY and CDR2 is SVGAGI in the germline V gene. V lost 0 bases to trimming and J lost 5 bases, with 11 bases between them. In nucleotides, the CDR3 is TGTGCCAGCAGTTACTCGAGAAGGGGTGACGAGCAGTACTTC. Amino acid sequence: CASSYSRRGDEQYF.

This chain connects TRBV4-2 to TRBJ2-7; 11 bases map to TRBD2. V gave up 3 bases and J gave up 3 bases; unmatched junction bases: 7. The CDR3 runs 16 residues. The germline gives CDR1 LGHNA, CDR2 YNFKEQ. DNA of the CDR3: TGTGCCAGCAGCCATGATATGACTAGCGGGGTCTACGAGCAGTACTTC. Protein: CASSHDMTSGVYEQYF.

The chain is built from TRBV19 and TRBJ1-4; 8 bases align to TRBD1. The CDR3 loop spans 16 amino acids. Per the germline V gene, CDR1 is LNHDA and CDR2 is SQIVND (reference sequence). Unmatched junction bases numbered 4, after V lost 4 bases and J lost 0 bases. CDR3 in DNA: TGTGCCAGTAGTACGACAGGGGCCGCAACTAATGAAAAACTGTTTTTT. It translates to CASSTTGAATNEKLFF.

The chain has TRBV2 and TRBJ2-1, with 8 bases lining up with TRBD2. The CDR3 has 17 residues. V dropped 2 bases and J dropped 1; count of bases not matched to a gene: 7. Looked up from germline, CDR1 is SNHLY and CDR2 is FYNNEI. The CDR3 nucleotides read TGTGCCAGCAGTGAATCGGGGGGGCCTTTTTCCTACAATGAGCAGTTCTTC. It yields the protein CASSESGGPFSYNEQFF.

This sequence joins TRBV18 and TRBJ2-7; D gene uncertain. This CDR3 has 16 amino acids. V was shortened by 1 base and J by 5 bases, with 18 bases between the two germline ends. CDR1 and CDR2 from the germline V gene are KGHSH and LQKENI. This chain's CDR3 is CASSPQKGPRSHEQYF. The CDR3 coding sequence is TGTGCCAGCTCACCACAAAAGGGTCCACGTTCGCACGAGCAGTACTTC.

The chain recombines TRBV9 with TRBJ2-7; D gene uncertain. The CDR3 spans 14 residues. Trimming cost V 0 bases and J 3 bases, with 10 bases left between them. Germline CDR1 SGDLS, CDR2 YYNGEE. The CDR3 spells CASSVGVGNYEQYF. CDR3 in DNA: TGTGCCAGCAGCGTAGGAGTGGGGAACTACGAGCAGTACTTC.

This chain connects TRBV9 to TRBJ1-3; a possible D gene is TRBD1 (5 bases). CDR1 is SGDLS, CDR2 YYNGEE, per germline. The CDR3 totals 12 residues. V was cut by 7 bases and J by 2 bases, with 7 bases left in between. In nucleotides, the CDR3 is TGTGCCAGCGGGGGTCCTGGAAACACCATATATTTT. It codes for CASGGPGNTIYF.

The rearrangement joins TRBV28 to TRBJ1-5, with D hard to call. V gave up 6 bases and J gave up 0 bases, with 3 bases separating them. The CDR3 covers 12 residues. Germline lookup yields CDR1 MDHEN and CDR2 SYDVKM. The CDR3 here is CASRSSNQPQHF. Here the CDR3 DNA reads TGTGCCAGCAGGAGTAGCAATCAGCCCCAGCATTTT.

This sequence joins TRBV19 and TRBJ1-2; a possible D gene is TRBD1 (5 bases). The CDR3 consists of 14 residues. V was trimmed by 5 bases and J by 4 bases, leaving 14 bases between them. CDR1 is LNHDA, CDR2 SQIVND, per germline (reference sequence). CDR3 sequence: CASSVQGDIYGYTF. Written as DNA, the CDR3 is TGTGCCAGTAGTGTCCAAGGGGATATCTATGGCTACACCTTC.

The rearrangement uses TRBV5-1 and TRBJ2-1, with TRBD1 matching over 7 bases. The CDR3 has 18 amino acids. V shed 0 bases, J shed 6 bases, and the junction held 15 bases outside the gene matches. Germline loops: CDR1 SGHRS, CDR2 YFSETQ. The CDR3 loop is CASSLETFPGGRGNEQFF. DNA of the CDR3: TGCGCCAGCAGCTTGGAGACATTTCCAGGGGGTAGAGGCAATGAGCAGTTCTTC.

The chain combines TRBV11-2 with TRBJ1-1; no clear D gene. Germline V gene lookup returns CDR1 SGHAT and CDR2 FQNNGV. Trimming stripped 0 bases from V and 3 bases from J, with 5 bases between. The CDR3 extends over 13 amino acids. The CDR3 sequence: CASSLEQYTEAFF. DNA for the CDR3: TGTGCCAGCAGCTTAGAACAGTACACTGAAGCTTTCTTT. Full variable domain (outside the CDR3, taken from reference TRBV11-2 and TRBJ1-1): EAGVAQSPRYKIIEKRQSVAFWCNPISGHATLYWYQQILGQGPKLLIQFQNNGVVDDSQLPKDRFSAERLKGVDSTLKIQPAKLEDSAVYLCASSLEQYTEAFFGQGTRLTVV.

The CDR3 reads CASSHNSGTENSPLHF. The CDR3 DNA is TGTGCCAGCTCACACAATTCCGGGACAGAGAATTCACCCCTCCACTTT. The chain has TRBV18 and TRBJ1-6, with 7 bases that match TRBD1. Per the germline V gene, CDR1 is KGHSH and CDR2 is LQKENI. The junction had 10 bases not matched to a gene; V was cut back by 4 bases and J by 7 bases. The CDR3 runs 16 residues. The full variable domain, in which reference TRBV18 and TRBJ1-6 provide the parts outside the CDR3, is NAGVMQNPRHLVRRRGQEARLRCSPMKGHSHVYWYRQLPEEGLKFMVYLQKENIIDESGMPKERFSAEFPKEGPSILRIQQVVRGDSAAYFCASSHNSGTENSPLHFGNGTRLTVT.

V and J are TRBV28 and TRBJ2-7; 7 nucleotides align to TRBD1. Losses at the gene ends were 10 bases for V and 3 bases for J; bases not matched to a gene: 6. Germline values: CDR1 MDHEN, CDR2 SYDVKM. This CDR3 has 12 residues. This chain's CDR3 is CATRDSLYEQYF. The CDR3 bases are TGTGCCACCCGGGACAGCCTCTACGAGCAGTACTTC. Full variable domain (remainder filled in from reference TRBV28 and TRBJ2-7): DVKVTQSSRYLVKRTGEKVFLECVQDMDHENMFWYRQDPGLGLRLIYFSYDVKMKEKGDIPEGYSVSREKKERFSLILESASTNQTSMYLCATRDSLYEQYFGPGTRLTVT.

The chain uses TRBV7-2 and TRBJ2-2, with D unresolved. V was clipped by 4 bases and J by 7 bases, with 13 bases between them. Germline CDR1 SGHTA, CDR2 FQGNSA. The CDR3 extends over 14 amino acids. The CDR3 loop reads CASSSQPGVGELFF. The DNA of the CDR3 is TGTGCCAGCAGCTCGCAGCCAGGTGTCGGGGAGCTGTTTTTT.